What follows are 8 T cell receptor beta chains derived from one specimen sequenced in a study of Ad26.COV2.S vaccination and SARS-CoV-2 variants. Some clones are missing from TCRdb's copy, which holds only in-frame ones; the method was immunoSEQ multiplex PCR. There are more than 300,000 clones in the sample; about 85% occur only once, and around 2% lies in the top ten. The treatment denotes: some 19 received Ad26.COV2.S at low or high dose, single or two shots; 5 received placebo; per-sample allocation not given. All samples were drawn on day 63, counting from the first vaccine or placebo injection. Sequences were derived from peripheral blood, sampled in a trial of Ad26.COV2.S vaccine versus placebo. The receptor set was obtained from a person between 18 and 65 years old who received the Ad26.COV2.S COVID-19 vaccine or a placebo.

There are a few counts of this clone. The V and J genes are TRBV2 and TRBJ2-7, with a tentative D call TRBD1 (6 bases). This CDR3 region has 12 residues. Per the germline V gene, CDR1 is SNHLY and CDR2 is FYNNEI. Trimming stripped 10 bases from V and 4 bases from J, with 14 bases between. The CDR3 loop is CATGGQIYEQYF. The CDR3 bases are TGTGCCACTGGAGGACAGATATACGAGCAGTACTTC.

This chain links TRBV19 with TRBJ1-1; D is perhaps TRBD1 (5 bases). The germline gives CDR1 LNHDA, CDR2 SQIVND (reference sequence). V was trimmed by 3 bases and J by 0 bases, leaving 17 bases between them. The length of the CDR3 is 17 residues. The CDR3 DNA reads TGTGCCAGTAGTATCCTCCAGGGAAGGGGAATGAACACTGAAGCTTTCTTT. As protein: CASSILQGRGMNTEAFF.

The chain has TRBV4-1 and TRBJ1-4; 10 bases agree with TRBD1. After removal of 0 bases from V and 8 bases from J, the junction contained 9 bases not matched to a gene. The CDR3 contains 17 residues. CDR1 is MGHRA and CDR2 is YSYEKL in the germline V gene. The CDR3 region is CASSQEAGTGDREKLFF. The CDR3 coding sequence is TGCGCCAGCAGCCAAGAGGCCGGGACAGGGGACCGAGAAAAACTGTTTTTT.

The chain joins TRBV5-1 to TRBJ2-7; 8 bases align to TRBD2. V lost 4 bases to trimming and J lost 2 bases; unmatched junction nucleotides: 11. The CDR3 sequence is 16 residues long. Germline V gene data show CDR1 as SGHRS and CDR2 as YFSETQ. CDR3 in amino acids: CASSPGGTQAPYEQYF. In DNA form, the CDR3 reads TGCGCCAGCAGCCCGGGGGGGACGCAAGCACCCTACGAGCAGTACTTC. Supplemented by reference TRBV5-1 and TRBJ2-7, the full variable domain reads KAGVTQTPRYLIKTRGQQVTLSCSPISGHRSVSWYQQTPGQGLQFLFEYFSETQRNKGNFPGRFSGRQFSNSRSEMNVSTLELGDSALYLCASSPGGTQAPYEQYFGPGTRLTVT.

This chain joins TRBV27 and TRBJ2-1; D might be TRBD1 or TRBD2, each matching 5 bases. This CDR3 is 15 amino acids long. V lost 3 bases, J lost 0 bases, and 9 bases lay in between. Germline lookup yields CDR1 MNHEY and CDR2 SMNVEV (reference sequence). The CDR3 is CASSFGGSSYNEQFF. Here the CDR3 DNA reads TGTGCCAGCAGTTTTGGGGGTTCCTCCTACAATGAGCAGTTCTTC.

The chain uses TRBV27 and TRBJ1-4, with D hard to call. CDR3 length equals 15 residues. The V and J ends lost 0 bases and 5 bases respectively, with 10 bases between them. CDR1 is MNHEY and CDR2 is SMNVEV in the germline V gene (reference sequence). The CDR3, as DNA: TGTGCCAGCAGTTTATCGTGGTCGGGCAATGAAAAACTGTTTTTT. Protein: CASSLSWSGNEKLFF.

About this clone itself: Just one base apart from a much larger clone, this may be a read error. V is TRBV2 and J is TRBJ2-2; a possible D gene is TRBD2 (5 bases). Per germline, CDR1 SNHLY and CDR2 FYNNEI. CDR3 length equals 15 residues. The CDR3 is CASSEGSSVAGKLFF. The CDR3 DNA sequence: TGTGCCAGCAGTGAAGGTAGTAGCGTGGCCGGGAAGCTGTTTTTT.

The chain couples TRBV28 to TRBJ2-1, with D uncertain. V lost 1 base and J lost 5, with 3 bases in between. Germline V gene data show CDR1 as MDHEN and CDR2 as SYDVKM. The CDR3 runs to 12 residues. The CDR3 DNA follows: TGTGCCAGCAGTTTATCCCACAATGAGCAGTTCTTC. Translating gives CASSLSHNEQFF.